These T cell receptor beta chains were read from a single sample in a study of T cell responses to AZD1222 COVID-19 vaccine. Profiled with immunoSEQ multiplex PCR; TCRdb holds only in-frame clones, not every one. The repertoire holds about 130,000 clones, with roughly 90% as singletons. The sequencing here drew on peripheral blood, taken 28 days after the second AZD1222 dose. The receptors here all came from an adult who received the AZD1222 COVID-19 vaccine. The CDR3 runs from the conserved cysteine through the conserved F or W. Each record gives: CDR3 DNA, CDR3 protein, D gene, J gene, clone size, V gene. The D gene is left open where the match is weak. The size field is filled for only some rows; it gives once, few, many or a size class.

TGCAGCGTTGATTCGGGGGGCCCCACCGGGGAGCTGTTTTTT,CSVDSGGPTGELFF,.,TRBJ2-2,few,TRBV29-1
TGCGCCAGCAGGGAACCAGGGTGTGGTACTAATGAAAAACTGTTTTTT,CASREPGCGTNEKLFF,.,TRBJ1-4,once,TRBV10-1
TGTGCCAGCAGTAACTCCGGGCTCACAGATACGCAGTATTTT,CASSNSGLTDTQYF,.,TRBJ2-3,.,TRBV13
TGTGCCAGCAGGTGGGCCTCCTACGAGCAGTACTTC,CASRWASYEQYF,.,TRBJ2-7,.,TRBV28
TGTGCCATCAGTGGCCCTGGACGGGGGACTAGAGCATCTGAGCAGTTCTTC,CAISGPGRGTRASEQFF,TRBD2,TRBJ2-1,once,TRBV10-3
TGTGCCAGCAGTTTAAAACCCAACTTTGGGGGGCAATACTTC,CASSLKPNFGGQYF,.,TRBJ2-7,.,TRBV27
TGTGCCAGCAGCAGGAAGGGGAGTGATGGCTACACCTTC,CASSRKGSDGYTF,.,TRBJ1-2,few,TRBV27
TGTGCCACCACGATCGGGGGTACCGGGGAGCTGTTTTTT,CATTIGGTGELFF,.,TRBJ2-2,.,TRBV6-5
TGTGCCAGCAGTGAACAGGGGAGCAATCAGCCCCAGCATTTT,CASSEQGSNQPQHF,.,TRBJ1-5,.,TRBV2
TGTGCCAGCAGTCGACTAGCGGGGACAGATACGCAGTATTTT,CASSRLAGTDTQYF,TRBD2,TRBJ2-3,.,TRBV6-5
TGTGCCAGCAGTTACTCGCGAGCGGGGGGGTACAATGAGCAGTTCTTC,CASSYSRAGGYNEQFF,TRBD2,TRBJ2-1,.,TRBV6-2/TRBV6-3
TGTGCCAGCAGCCGCCCAACTAGCGGAGAGCAGTTCTTC,CASSRPTSGEQFF,TRBD2,TRBJ2-1,.,TRBV2
TGTGCCAGTAGGCTCTTTTTGGACGGTGGCTGGGCTGAAGCTTTCTTT,CASRLFLDGGWAEAFF,.,TRBJ1-1,.,TRBV19
TGTGCCACCAGTGAGTTCGGCGGTGAAGCTTTCTTT,CATSEFGGEAFF,.,TRBJ1-1,.,TRBV24-1
TGTGCCAGCTCGTCGGACAGAGGGTCCTACAATGAGCAGTTCTTC,CASSSDRGSYNEQFF,.,TRBJ2-1,.,TRBV18
TGTGCCAGCAGCCAATTATGGGTTCGCAATCAGCCCCAGCATTTT,CASSQLWVRNQPQHF,.,TRBJ1-5,.,TRBV4-2
TGTGCCAGTCATGAGGGCACCCGGGGAGAGCAGTTCTTC,CASHEGTRGEQFF,.,TRBJ2-1,once,TRBV19
TGTGCCAGCTCCGCGCAGCAGAACACTGAAGCTTTCTTT,CASSAQQNTEAFF,.,TRBJ1-1,few,TRBV18
TGTGCCAGCAGTCTCGAGCGGGGGGGGGAGACCCAGTACTTC,CASSLERGGETQYF,TRBD2,TRBJ2-5,.,TRBV6-5
TGTGCCAGCAAGGTATCTATGAACACTGAAGCTTTCTTT,CASKVSMNTEAFF,.,TRBJ1-1,.,TRBV2
TGCAGCGTCCGAGGGGTGGGGGGAAACACTGAAGCTTTCTTT,CSVRGVGGNTEAFF,.,TRBJ1-1,.,TRBV29-1
TGTGCCAGCAGTTTACCCGGGGCGAGCTCCTACAATGAGCAGTTCTTC,CASSLPGASSYNEQFF,.,TRBJ2-1,.,TRBV27
TGTGCCAGCAGCTTAGGGCAACCAGATACGCAGTATTTT,CASSLGQPDTQYF,.,TRBJ2-3,.,TRBV7-9
TGTGCCAGCAGCCCCTCTCGTACTGAAGCTTTCTTT,CASSPSRTEAFF,.,TRBJ1-1,.,TRBV11-3
TGTGCCAGCAGCCCAGGGCAGGGGACAAGACACTCTGGAAACACCATATATTTT,CASSPGQGTRHSGNTIYF,.,TRBJ1-3,.,TRBV13
TGTGCCAGCAGCTTAACGACAAACACTGAAGCTTTCTTT,CASSLTTNTEAFF,.,TRBJ1-1,once,TRBV7-3
TGTGCCAGCAGCCCGGCCGGGACTAGCGGGAGGGATGGGTTCTTC,CASSPAGTSGRDGFF,TRBD2,TRBJ2-1,.,TRBV5-6
TGTGCCAGCAGGTTCAGGGGAACTAACTATGGCTACACCTTC,CASRFRGTNYGYTF,.,TRBJ1-2,.,TRBV28
TGCGCCAGCAGCCAAAGGGATTTGGGCCTTACTGAAGCTTTCTTT,CASSQRDLGLTEAFF,.,TRBJ1-1,.,TRBV4-3
TGTGCCACCAGTGGGACCAGTGGGGATGAGCAGTTCTTC,CATSGTSGDEQFF,.,TRBJ2-1,.,TRBV24-1
TGTGCCAGCAGCTTAAGGACAGGGCGGAACACCGGGGAGCTGTTTTTT,CASSLRTGRNTGELFF,TRBD1,TRBJ2-2,.,TRBV7-3
TGCGCCAGCAGCTTGGCGGGCCAGGGGGCTTACAATGAGCAGTTCTTC,CASSLAGQGAYNEQFF,TRBD1,TRBJ2-1,.,TRBV5-1
TGCGCCAGCAGCTGGGCCCCCGGGACTAGCGCAGAGACCCAGTACTTC,CASSWAPGTSAETQYF,TRBD2,TRBJ2-5,few,TRBV5-1